The clone carrying this TCR beta chain was seen more than once but under ten times. What it binds is unknown. This sample is drawn from a study of early T cells in non-severe SARS-CoV-2 infection. Study-wide findings and caveats: Matching with VDJdb favored anti-spike CD8 responses (missing private and CD4 specificities).

CDR3 length equals 12 residues. Per germline, CDR1 SGHDT and CDR2 YYEEEE. Trimming pared 3 bases from V and 5 bases from J, leaving 6 bases between. The TCR library protocol was used to attach unique molecular identifiers. These identifiers were attached to individual cDNA molecules. A single record per CDR3 protein comes from TCRdb applying MiXCR to the 5' RACE reads. Altogether approximately 110,000 distinct CDR3 sequences are present, about 15% being singletons, with the ten largest covering 20% to 25%. The chain combines TRBV5-6 with TRBJ2-1, with D tentatively TRBD1 (6 bases). This clonotype was sampled from an adult who was a healthcare worker with PCR-confirmed SARS-CoV-2 infection or an uninfected control (not recorded which). The sequenced sample was whole blood. Written as DNA, the CDR3 is TGTGCCAGCAGCTGGACAGACAATGAGCAGTTCTTC. Translation: CASSWTDNEQFF.